The 11 T cell receptor beta chains below come from one sample, sequenced in a study of shared clonotypes between healthy human individuals. Measured with immunoSEQ multiplex PCR; TCRdb has only the in-frame clones, and not every one. The data hold around 2.5 million clones, with more than 85% observed a single time. Sequencing was performed on naive CD4+ T cells from PBMCs. The subset here: CD45RA+ positively selected. These receptors all come from a young man in good health. Some clones in this sample may be carry-over from other donors' samples.

CDR3 sequence (DNA): TGTGCCAGCAGTACCACCCGGGGTGATCATGAAAAACTGTTTTTT. Translating it yields CASSTTRGDHEKLFF. The chain joins TRBV6-6 to TRBJ1-4, with D unresolved. The ends were cut back, 5 bases at V and 6 bases at J, with 16 bases in the middle. The CDR3 length is 15 residues. The germline gives CDR1 MNHNY, CDR2 SVGAGI (reference sequence).

The chain has TRBV9 and TRBJ2-6; perhaps D is TRBD1 or TRBD2 (5 bases each). This CDR3 comprises 16 residues. The ends were cut back, 4 bases at V and 13 bases at J, with 24 bases in the middle. CDR1 SGDLS and CDR2 YYNGEE come from the germline V gene. The DNA of the CDR3 is TGTGCCAGCAGCCCCCAAGGTCCCACCGGGACGGGGGTCCTGACTTTC. Translating gives CASSPQGPTGTGVLTF.

This clone occurred once. The chain couples TRBV6-1 to TRBJ1-2; possibly TRBD1 for D (5 bases). In germline, CDR1 is MNHNS, CDR2 SASEGT. The CDR3 totals 13 residues. Trimming cost V 2 bases and J 9 bases, with 13 bases left between them. The CDR3, as DNA: TGTGCCAGCAGTGAACGGGACCCCAGGAGCTACACCTTC. Translating it yields CASSERDPRSYTF.

V gene TRBV7-2 combines with J gene TRBJ2-3, with D tentatively TRBD2 (6 bases). This CDR3 has 15 residues. Germline V gene data show CDR1 as SGHTA and CDR2 as FQGNSA. Trimming stripped 5 bases from V and 0 bases from J, with 12 bases between. The CDR3, as DNA: TGTGCCAGCAGCACAACCGGGACTAGCACAGATACGCAGTATTTT. This sequence encodes CASSTTGTSTDTQYF. Together with reference TRBV7-2 and TRBJ2-3, the CDR3 gives the full variable domain: GAGVSQSPSNKVTEKGKDVELRCDPISGHTALYWYRQSLGQGLEFLIYFQGNSAPDKSGLPSDRFSAERTGGSVSTLTIQRTQQEDSAVYLCASSTTGTSTDTQYFGPGTRLTVL.

The V call is TRBV5-1, the J call TRBJ2-1; a weak D match, TRBD1 (5 bases). The V and J ends lost 2 bases and 6 bases respectively, with 9 bases between them. The CDR3 covers 13 residues. CDR1 is SGHRS and CDR2 is YFSETQ in the germline V gene. The CDR3 region has the DNA TGCGCCAGCAGCTTAGACAGTGCCAATGAGCAGTTCTTC. This translates into CASSLDSANEQFF. Combining the CDR3 with reference TRBV5-1 and TRBJ2-1 gives the whole variable domain KAGVTQTPRYLIKTRGQQVTLSCSPISGHRSVSWYQQTPGQGLQFLFEYFSETQRNKGNFPGRFSGRQFSNSRSEMNVSTLELGDSALYLCASSLDSANEQFFGPGTRLTVL.

The chain has TRBV12-5 and TRBJ2-7; 7 bases fit TRBD1. Losses at the gene ends were 6 bases for V and 2 bases for J; bases not matched to a gene: 4. This CDR3 is built from 13 residues. Germline CDR1 LGHNT, CDR2 FRNRAP. CDR3 residues: CASGDDRAYEQYF. The CDR3 nucleotides are TGTGCTAGTGGGGATGACAGGGCCTACGAGCAGTACTTC.

The J gene is TRBJ2-5, the V gene TRBV19, with TRBD2 identical over 10 bases. The V segment lost 0 bases and the J segment 7 bases; nucleotides outside the gene matches: 14. The CDR3 totals 18 residues. Germline assignment: CDR1 LNHDA and CDR2 SQIVND (reference sequence). CDR3 in amino acids: CASSIDLEASGSRVTQYF. The CDR3 DNA is TGTGCCAGTAGTATAGATTTGGAGGCTAGCGGGAGTCGGGTGACCCAGTACTTC.

V gene TRBV28 combines with J gene TRBJ2-3; D might be TRBD2 (7 bases). The CDR3 runs 15 residues. Trimming took 1 base from V and 5 from J, leaving 13 bases between them. The germline V gene has CDR1 MDHEN and CDR2 SYDVKM. CDR3 nucleotides: TGTGCCAGCAGTTTATTCCGGCGGGGGCTAGATACGCAGTATTTT. This sequence encodes CASSLFRRGLDTQYF.

The chain employs TRBV6-1 and TRBJ1-1; D gene uncertain. The CDR3 covers 13 residues. The germline V and J ends were trimmed by 6 bases and 6 bases, with 14 bases remaining between them. Germline V gives CDR1 MNHNS, CDR2 SASEGT. The CDR3 region has the DNA TGTGCCAGCAGATACAAAGGAATCTCTGAAGCTTTCTTT. It specifies CASRYKGISEAFF.

This clone came up once. The chain uses TRBV14 and TRBJ1-2; D gene uncertain. Trimming removed 1 base from V and 5 bases from J, with 11 bases in between. Germline CDR1 reads SGHDN; CDR2 reads FVKESK. The length of the CDR3 is 14 residues. The CDR3: CASSQVVMGYGYTF. CDR3 DNA: TGTGCCAGCAGCCAAGTAGTTATGGGATATGGCTACACCTTC.

Concerning this clone: Within the sample, other DNA sequences also encode this same CDR3. The chain joins TRBV6-1 to TRBJ1-5; D gene unclear. This CDR3 region has 13 residues. Per germline, CDR1 MNHNS and CDR2 SASEGT. Trimming removed 6 bases from V and 0 bases from J, with 6 bases in between. CDR3 sequence: CASRVNSNQPQHF. The CDR3 coding sequence is TGTGCCAGCAGAGTCAATAGCAATCAGCCCCAGCATTTT.